One and the same sample provided the 28 T cell receptor beta chains below, sequenced in a study of cytomegalovirus exposure and HLA in healthy donors. With 60 Vbeta and 13 Jbeta primers, the PCR was carried out. Sequencing was performed with immunoSEQ multiplex PCR; in TCRdb, only in-frame clones are kept and a portion is missing. In the table there are 150,000 to 200,000 clones, around nine tenths of which are singletons. Sequenced sample: PBMCs. The receptors here all came from a woman between 25 and 40 years old in good health and CMV-seronegative.

The chain has TRBV9 and TRBJ2-3; D perhaps matches TRBD2 (6 bases). Trimming removed 4 bases at V and 2 bases at J, with 17 bases between. The CDR3 runs 16 residues. Germline V gene lookup returns CDR1 SGDLS and CDR2 YYNGEE. CDR3 DNA: TGTGCCAGCAGCTCCCTTGGGGGGTCACTCACAGATACGCAGTATTTT. Translation: CASSSLGGSLTDTQYF.

V is TRBV6-5 and J is TRBJ1-3; D is perhaps TRBD1 (6 bases). From germline, CDR1 is MNHEY and CDR2 SVGAGI. The germline V and J ends were trimmed by 6 bases and 1 base, with 10 bases remaining between them. CDR3 length: 14 residues. This chain's CDR3 is CASRLTGSGNTIYF. The CDR3 DNA reads as TGTGCCAGCAGACTCACAGGGTCTGGAAACACCATATATTTT.

The rearrangement links TRBV5-1 to TRBJ2-5; maybe TRBD2 (5 bases). The DNA end favors TRBJ2-7, so the J call may be wrong. Germline V CDR1 and CDR2: SGHRS, YFSETQ. This CDR3 contains 14 residues. CDR3 nucleotide sequence: TGCGCCAGCAGCTTCGGCAGGAGGACCTACGAGCAGTACTTC. Encoded protein: CASSFGRRTYEQYF.

This clone came up once. The chain employs TRBV6-4 and TRBJ2-2; D gene uncertain. Germline CDR1 and CDR2: MRHNA and SNTAGT. V was pared by 4 bases and J by 0 bases, with 6 bases between. The CDR3 spans 14 residues. In DNA, the CDR3 is TGTGCCAGCAGTGGACACGCGAACACCGGGGAGCTGTTTTTT. Amino acid sequence: CASSGHANTGELFF.

The chain has TRBV2 and TRBJ2-5; 9 bases match TRBD1. This CDR3 has 14 amino acids. The junction had 12 bases not matched to a gene; V was cut back by 11 bases and J by 5 bases. Per the germline V gene, CDR1 is SNHLY and CDR2 is FYNNEI. The CDR3 loop is CASHRDRDVETQYF. The CDR3 region has the DNA TGTGCCTCCCATAGGGACAGGGATGTTGAGACCCAGTACTTC.

The rearrangement uses TRBV27 and TRBJ2-1; D unclear. Trimming shortened V by 3 bases and J by 2 bases, and 5 bases separated the two germline ends. Germline V CDR1 and CDR2: MNHEY, SMNVEV (reference sequence). The CDR3 sequence is 13 residues long. As DNA, the CDR3 is TGTGCCAGCAGTTTCCATCCCTACAATGAGCAGTTCTTC. This translates into CASSFHPYNEQFF.

This chain uses TRBV29-1 with TRBJ1-1; 10 bases are a match to TRBD1. This CDR3 is built from 13 residues. Germline trimming cut 7 bases from V and 1 base from J; bases unmatched to any gene: 3. Germline loops: CDR1 SQVTM, CDR2 ANQGSEA. CDR3 nucleotides: TGCAGCGGACAGGGGGCGGGGAACACTGAAGCTTTCTTT. Translated, it gives CSGQGAGNTEAFF. Filled out from reference TRBV29-1 and TRBJ1-1, the complete variable domain reads SAVISQKPSRDICQRGTSLTIQCQVDSQVTMMFWYRQQPGQSLTLIATANQGSEATYESGFVIDKFPISRPNLTFSTLTVSNMSPEDSSIYLCSGQGAGNTEAFFGQGTRLTVV.

The V and J genes are TRBV2 and TRBJ1-3; no clear D. The CDR3 has 14 residues. Looked up from germline, CDR1 is SNHLY and CDR2 is FYNNEI. V was shortened by 7 bases and J by 4 bases, with 14 bases between the two germline ends. In nucleotides, the CDR3 is TGTGCCAGCACCTTGTCCCCCGGGGGAAACACCATATATTTT. This codes for CASTLSPGGNTIYF.

The chain uses TRBV4-2 and TRBJ1-6; tentative D call: TRBD1 (5 bases). Trimming removed 2 bases at V and 6 bases at J, with 17 bases between. Germline CDR1 is LGHNA and CDR2 is YNFKEQ. The CDR3 has 17 amino acids. CDR3 nucleotide sequence: TGTGCCAGCAGCCAACCACAGGCCGGGTTTGCTAATTCACCCCTCCACTTT. It is translated as CASSQPQAGFANSPLHF.

The rearrangement uses TRBV4-3 and TRBJ2-1; D might be TRBD2 (7 bases). Germline V gene sequence: CDR1 LGHNA, CDR2 YSLEER. V was shortened by 4 bases and J by 8 bases, with 18 bases between the two germline ends. The CDR3 is 15 residues long. The chain's CDR3 is CASSRQIGGPDEQFF. CDR3 in DNA: TGCGCCAGCAGCCGCCAGATCGGGGGGCCAGATGAGCAGTTCTTC.

The V gene is TRBV19, the J gene TRBJ1-1; 7 positions agree with TRBD1. The CDR3 length is 15 residues. Germline V CDR1 and CDR2: LNHDA, SQIVND (reference sequence). V was clipped by 7 bases and J by 4 bases; unmatched bases: 12. The CDR3, as DNA: TGTGCCAGTAAGTTCCGCCAGGGGGAAAGCACTGAAGCTTTCTTT. Translated: CASKFRQGESTEAFF.

V gene TRBV7-3 combines with J gene TRBJ2-1; D is perhaps TRBD1 (6 bases). V shed 3 bases and J shed 2 bases, with 8 bases lying between them. CDR1 and CDR2 from the germline V gene are SGHTA and FQGTGA. CDR3 length equals 14 residues. The CDR3 protein is CASSFEGAYNEQFF. Written as DNA, the CDR3 is TGTGCCAGCAGCTTCGAGGGGGCCTACAATGAGCAGTTCTTC.

The chain carries TRBV6-1 and TRBJ1-1; no clear D. Trimming cost V 5 bases and J 1 base, with 14 bases left between them. The CDR3 length is 15 residues. Germline CDR1 and CDR2: MNHNS and SASEGT. This CDR3 is CASSTQPGGNTEAFF. The CDR3 DNA follows: TGTGCCAGCAGTACCCAGCCCGGCGGGAACACTGAAGCTTTCTTT.

The chain uses TRBV10-3 and TRBJ1-2; 11 bases map to TRBD1. CDR3 length: 16 amino acids. The V gene end was trimmed by 2 bases and the J gene end by 8 bases; junction bases not matched to a gene: 10. Germline CDR1 reads ENHRY; CDR2 reads SYGVKD. The CDR3 reads CAISEPDRGRPEGYTF. As DNA, the CDR3 is TGTGCCATCAGTGAGCCGGACAGGGGGCGCCCCGAGGGCTACACCTTC.

This clone was picked up one time. This chain links TRBV7-3 with TRBJ2-7; 10 bases align to TRBD1. The CDR3 runs 15 residues. Germline-derived CDR1 and CDR2 are SGHTA and FQGTGA. The V segment lost 4 bases and the J segment 6 bases; nucleotides outside the gene matches: 9. This CDR3 reads CASSSRDRGSGEQYF. Here the CDR3 DNA reads TGTGCCAGCAGCTCACGGGACAGGGGTTCGGGCGAGCAGTACTTC.

The rearrangement joins TRBV19 to TRBJ2-5; 8 nucleotides agree with TRBD1. The closer fit of TRBJ2-7 to the DNA end suggests the J call may be wrong. Germline V gives CDR1 LNHDA, CDR2 SQIVND (reference sequence). This CDR3 has 12 amino acids. CDR3 bases: TGTGCCAGCCAGGGGGCATCCTACGAGCAGTACTTC. Its protein is CASQGASYEQYF.

J is TRBJ1-2 and V is TRBV5-1; TRBD1 is a possible D gene (5 bases). The length of the CDR3 is 14 residues. V was cut by 4 bases and J by 6 bases, with 16 bases left in between. In germline, CDR1 is SGHRS, CDR2 YFSETQ. The CDR3 sequence is CASSPGGEVHGYTF. The CDR3 DNA follows: TGCGCCAGCAGCCCGGGAGGGGAGGTTCATGGCTACACCTTC.

The chain employs TRBV5-4 and TRBJ2-5, with 7 nucleotides matching TRBD1. Germline trimming cut 3 bases from V and 2 bases from J; bases unmatched to any gene: 4. Germline V gives CDR1 SGHNT, CDR2 YYREEE (reference sequence). The CDR3 is 14 residues long. Here the CDR3 DNA reads TGTGCCAGCAGCTACGGGACAGCACAAGAGACCCAGTACTTC. Its protein product is CASSYGTAQETQYF.

The chain recombines TRBV28 with TRBJ1-5; possible D gene TRBD1, 5 bases. The germline CDR1 and CDR2 sequences are MDHEN and SYDVKM. The CDR3 is made up of 15 amino acids. V was cut by 0 bases and J by 5 bases, with 11 bases left in between. CDR3 amino acids: CASSLWQRGDQPQHF. The CDR3 nucleotides read TGTGCCAGCAGTTTATGGCAACGGGGGGATCAGCCCCAGCATTTT.

V usage is TRBV5-1 and J usage is TRBJ2-7; 7 bases align to TRBD2. The CDR3 runs 16 residues. Germline loops: CDR1 SGHRS, CDR2 YFSETQ. V lost 5 bases and J lost 6; bases outside the gene matches: 17. The CDR3 DNA is TGCGCCAGCAGATCCTTTGGTGGCGGGAGCTCTCTCGAGCAGTACTTC. It encodes CASRSFGGGSSLEQYF.

The chain is built from TRBV28 and TRBJ2-3; D not certain. CDR3 size: 13 residues. The germline V gene has CDR1 MDHEN and CDR2 SYDVKM. V was trimmed by 5 bases and J by 7 bases, leaving 13 bases between them. The CDR3 nucleotides are TGTGCCAGCAGTCTCCAACCTACTTATACGCAGTATTTT. Protein product: CASSLQPTYTQYF.

V and J are TRBV5-1 and TRBJ2-1, with 15 bases identical to TRBD2. V gave up 2 bases and J gave up 6 bases; unmatched junction bases: 6. Germline CDR1 is SGHRS and CDR2 is YFSETQ. The CDR3 is made up of 17 amino acids. The CDR3 is CASSFGLAGGLGNEQFF. The CDR3 coding sequence is TGCGCCAGCAGCTTTGGACTAGCGGGGGGGCTGGGCAATGAGCAGTTCTTC.

V gene TRBV19 combines with J gene TRBJ2-1; TRBD2 might be the D (5 bases). Looked up from germline, CDR1 is LNHDA and CDR2 is SQIVND (reference sequence). CDR3 length: 15 residues. Between the trimmed V and J ends, which lost 4 bases and 7 bases, there was a span of 17 bases. CDR3 bases: TGTGCCAGTAGTAGCGGTCCCTCCCCGGGAAATGAGCAGTTCTTC. It encodes CASSSGPSPGNEQFF.

This clone was counted only a few times. This chain joins TRBV30 and TRBJ2-2, with D unclear. Germline V gene sequence: CDR1 GTSNPN, CDR2 SVGIG (reference sequence). There are 14 residues in the CDR3. The V end was cut by 0 bases, the J end by 3 bases, with 8 bases between. This CDR3 reads CAWSVLRDTGELFF. The CDR3 DNA reads as TGTGCCTGGAGTGTACTCCGGGACACCGGGGAGCTGTTTTTT.

The chain joins TRBV7-2 to TRBJ2-7; D ambiguous. This CDR3 has 13 amino acids. Per germline, CDR1 SGHTA and CDR2 FQGNSA. Trimming removed 5 bases from V and 5 bases from J, with 13 bases in between. This CDR3 is CASSLPGANEQYF. The DNA of the CDR3 is TGTGCCAGCAGCCTCCCGGGTGCTAACGAGCAGTACTTC.

The chain combines TRBV7-8 with TRBJ1-6; no reliable D call. The CDR3 runs 16 residues. The V end was cut by 5 bases, the J end by 6 bases, with 17 bases between. Germline assignment: CDR1 SGHVS and CDR2 FQNEAQ. This CDR3 reads CASSPRGMGANSPLHF. CDR3 bases: TGTGCCAGCAGCCCCCGCGGGATGGGAGCTAATTCACCCCTCCACTTT.

The rearrangement links TRBV10-1 to TRBJ2-4, with 7 bases fitting TRBD1. V gave up 4 bases and J gave up 0 bases; unmatched junction bases: 12. The CDR3 has 18 residues. Germline V gene sequence: CDR1 WNHNN, CDR2 SYGVQD (reference sequence). In DNA form, the CDR3 reads TGCGCCAGCAGTGGAGTTTCGACAGGGCTTCTAGCCAAAAACATTCAGTACTTC. Translation gives CASSGVSTGLLAKNIQYF.

The J gene is TRBJ2-5, the V gene TRBV15; no clear D. The CDR3 length is 15 residues. The V gene's germline CDR1 is LNHNV and CDR2 YYDKDF (reference sequence). The V and J ends lost 0 bases and 5 bases respectively, with 13 bases between them. CDR3 nucleotides: TGTGCCACCAGCAGAGATCCCACTTCGGTTGAGACCCAGTACTTC. Amino acid sequence: CATSRDPTSVETQYF.